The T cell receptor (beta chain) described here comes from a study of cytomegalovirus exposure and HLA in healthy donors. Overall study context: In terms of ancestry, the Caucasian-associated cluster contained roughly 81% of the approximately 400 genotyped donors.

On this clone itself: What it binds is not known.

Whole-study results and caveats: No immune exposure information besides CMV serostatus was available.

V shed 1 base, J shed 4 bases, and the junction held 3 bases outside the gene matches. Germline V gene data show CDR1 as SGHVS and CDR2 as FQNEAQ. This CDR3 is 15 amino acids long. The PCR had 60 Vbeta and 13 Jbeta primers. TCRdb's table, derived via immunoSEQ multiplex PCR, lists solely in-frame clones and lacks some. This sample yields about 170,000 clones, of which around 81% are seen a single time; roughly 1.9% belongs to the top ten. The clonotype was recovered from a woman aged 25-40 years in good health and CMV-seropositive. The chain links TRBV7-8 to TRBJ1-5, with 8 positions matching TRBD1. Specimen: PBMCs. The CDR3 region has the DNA TGTGCCAGCAGCTTAGGACAGGGGCTAAATCAGCCCCAGCATTTT. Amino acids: CASSLGQGLNQPQHF.